This T cell receptor beta chain was found in a study of CD8 T cells in ankylosing spondylitis. TCRdb passed the 5' RACE reads through MiXCR, listing each CDR3 protein once. The profile covers under 200,000 distinct CDR3 sequences, with 9.5% to 10% appearing a single time and more than 12% taken by the ten largest. This clonotype was seen a few times. The antigen is not known. The length of the CDR3 is 15 residues. Between the trimmed V and J ends, which lost 5 bases and 2 bases, there was a span of 12 bases. Germline-derived CDR1 and CDR2 are KGHSH and LQKENI. Whole-study findings and limits: Seemingly distinctive of ankylosing spondylitis blood was a TCR beta motif formed by eight highly homologous variants.

The chain joins TRBV18 to TRBJ1-4; D perhaps matches TRBD1 (5 bases). This clonotype originated in a female donor with ankylosing spondylitis or in good health (not recorded which). Material: blood, either unsorted or a sorted T cell fraction (not recorded which). Written as DNA, the CDR3 is TGTGCCAGCTCATTCCTGGGGGACACTAATGAAAAACTGTTTTTT. This sequence encodes CASSFLGDTNEKLFF. Combining the CDR3 with reference TRBV18 and TRBJ1-4 gives the whole variable domain NAGVMQNPRHLVRRRGQEARLRCSPMKGHSHVYWYRQLPEEGLKFMVYLQKENIIDESGMPKERFSAEFPKEGPSILRIQQVVRGDSAAYFCASSFLGDTNEKLFFGSGTQLSVL.